This T cell receptor (beta chain) was documented in a study of OX40 agonist ivuxolimab in advanced cancers. Study-wide background: Ivuxolimab, an antibody that agonizes OX40 (CD134), was administered to the patients.

General study points: Some patients who did not respond also had low normalized T-cell clonal expansion.

Assay: immunoSEQ multiplex PCR; the TCRdb copy retains only in-frame clones and omits some. The data hold about 83,000 clones, with around 80% observed a single time. Notes on this clone: The antigen is not known.

Trimming took off 0 bases at V and 7 bases at J, with 17 bases between the two ends. The length of the CDR3 is 15 residues. Germline loops: CDR1 SGHNT, CDR2 YYREEE (reference sequence). The source of this sequence is an adult with an advanced solid tumor such as melanoma, head and neck, liver or kidney cancer. The chain joins TRBV5-4 to TRBJ2-7, with D perhaps matching TRBD1 or TRBD2 (5 bases each). The material sequenced was CD4+ or CD8+ T cells sorted from blood, taken in a trial of the OX40 agonist ivuxolimab. As DNA, the CDR3 is TGTGCCAGCAGCTTGGCCGGGACGGGTTTTTTGGAGCAGTACTTC. Its protein product is CASSLAGTGFLEQYF.